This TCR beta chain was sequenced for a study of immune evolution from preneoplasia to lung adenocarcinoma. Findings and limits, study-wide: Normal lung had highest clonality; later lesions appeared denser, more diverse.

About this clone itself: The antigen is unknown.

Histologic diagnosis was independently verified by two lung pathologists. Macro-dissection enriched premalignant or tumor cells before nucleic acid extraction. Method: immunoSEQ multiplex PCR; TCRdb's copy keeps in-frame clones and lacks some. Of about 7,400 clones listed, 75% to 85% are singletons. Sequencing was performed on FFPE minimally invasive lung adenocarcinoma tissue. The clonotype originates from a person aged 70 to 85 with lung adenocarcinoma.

CDR3 nucleotides: TGCGCCAGCACCGAGCTTGATGAGCAGTTCTTC. Amino acids: CASTELDEQFF. The chain has TRBV10-2 and TRBJ2-1; D gene ambiguous. The CDR3 loop spans 11 amino acids. The V end was cut by 7 bases, the J end by 8 bases, with 9 bases between. Germline loops: CDR1 WSHSY, CDR2 SAAADI.